A selection of T cell receptor beta chains follows, all from one sample in a study of cytomegalovirus exposure and HLA in healthy donors. The protocol was immunoSEQ multiplex PCR, while the TCRdb copy is restricted to in-frame clones and leaves out a portion. Seen here are under 200,000 clones, around 80% observed once, and the top ten hold 1%. Sequenced input: PBMCs. The receptors were gathered from a woman aged 45-59 years in good health and CMV-seropositive. Both conserved end residues are part of each CDR3. Fields, in order: clone size, D gene, J gene, CDR3 length, V gene, CDR3 protein, CDR3 DNA. The D gene is left open where the match is weak. Size is stated for part of the rows, as once, few or many counts, or as a class when the clone is expanded.

abundance: -
d_gene: -
j_gene: TRBJ2-7
len: 18
v_gene: TRBV21-1
CDR3aa: CASSKPTTLAETSYEQYF
CDR3nt: TGTGCCAGCAGCAAACCGACGACACTAGCGGAGACCTCCTACGAGCAGTACTTC

abundance: -
d_gene: TRBD1
j_gene: TRBJ2-7
len: 14
v_gene: TRBV6-1
CDR3aa: CASSDRTGTYEQYF
CDR3nt: TGTGCCAGCAGTGACAGGACAGGAACCTACGAGCAGTACTTC

abundance: -
d_gene: TRBD1
j_gene: TRBJ2-5
len: 14
v_gene: TRBV2
CDR3aa: CASSADRGQETQYF
CDR3nt: TGTGCCAGCAGTGCCGACAGGGGGCAAGAGACCCAGTACTTC

abundance: -
d_gene: -
j_gene: TRBJ2-1
len: 16
v_gene: TRBV18
CDR3aa: CASSPGDRSEYNEQFF
CDR3nt: TGTGCCAGCTCACCTGGAGACAGGTCAGAATACAATGAGCAGTTCTTC

abundance: once
d_gene: TRBD2
j_gene: TRBJ2-2
len: 20
v_gene: TRBV18
CDR3aa: CASSPRGLAGLGGATGELFF
CDR3nt: TGTGCCAGCTCACCCCGAGGACTAGCGGGACTAGGAGGAGCTACCGGGGAGCTGTTTTTT

abundance: -
d_gene: -
j_gene: TRBJ2-4
len: 14
v_gene: TRBV4-3
CDR3aa: CASSRALPQNIQYF
CDR3nt: TGCGCCAGCAGCCGTGCACTACCCCAAAACATTCAGTACTTC

abundance: -
d_gene: TRBD1
j_gene: TRBJ2-7
len: 14
v_gene: TRBV6-1
CDR3aa: CASRSSQGAYEQYF
CDR3nt: TGTGCCAGCAGGTCGAGTCAGGGGGCCTACGAGCAGTACTTC

abundance: -
d_gene: -
j_gene: TRBJ1-2
len: 15
v_gene: TRBV4-3
CDR3aa: CASSQPGGANYGYTF
CDR3nt: TGCGCCAGCAGCCAGCCGGGGGGCGCGAACTATGGCTACACCTTC

abundance: -
d_gene: -
j_gene: TRBJ1-1
len: 15
v_gene: TRBV28
CDR3aa: CASRTGSLMNTEAFF
CDR3nt: TGTGCCAGCAGGACAGGCTCTCTCATGAACACTGAAGCTTTCTTT

abundance: -
d_gene: -
j_gene: TRBJ2-1
len: 16
v_gene: TRBV1
CDR3aa: CTSSQVKRNDYNEQFF
CDR3nt: TGCACCAGCAGCCAAGTGAAGCGGAATGACTACAATGAGCAGTTCTTC